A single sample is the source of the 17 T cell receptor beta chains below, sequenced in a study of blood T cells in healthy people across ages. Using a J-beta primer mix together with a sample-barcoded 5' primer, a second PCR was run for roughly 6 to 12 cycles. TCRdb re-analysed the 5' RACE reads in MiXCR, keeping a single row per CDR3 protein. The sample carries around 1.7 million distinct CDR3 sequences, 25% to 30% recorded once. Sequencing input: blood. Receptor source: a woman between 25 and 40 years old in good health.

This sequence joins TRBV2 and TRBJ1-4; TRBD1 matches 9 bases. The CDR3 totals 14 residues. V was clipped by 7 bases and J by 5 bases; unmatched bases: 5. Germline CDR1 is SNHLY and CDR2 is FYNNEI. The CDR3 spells CASTTGTGNEKLFF. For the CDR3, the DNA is TGTGCCAGCACAACCGGGACAGGGAATGAAAAACTGTTTTTT.

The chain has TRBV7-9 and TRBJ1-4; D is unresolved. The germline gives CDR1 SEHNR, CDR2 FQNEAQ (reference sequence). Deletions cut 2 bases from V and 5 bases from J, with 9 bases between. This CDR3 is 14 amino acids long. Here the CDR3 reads CASSLIGRNEKLFF. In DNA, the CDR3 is TGTGCCAGCAGCTTAATAGGGAGGAATGAAAAACTGTTTTTT.

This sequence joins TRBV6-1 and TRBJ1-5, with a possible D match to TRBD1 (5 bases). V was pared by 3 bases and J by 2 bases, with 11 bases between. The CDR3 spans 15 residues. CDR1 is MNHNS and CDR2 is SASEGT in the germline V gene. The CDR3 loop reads CASSDNRGGNQPQHF. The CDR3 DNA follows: TGTGCCAGCAGTGACAATAGGGGTGGCAATCAGCCCCAGCATTTT.

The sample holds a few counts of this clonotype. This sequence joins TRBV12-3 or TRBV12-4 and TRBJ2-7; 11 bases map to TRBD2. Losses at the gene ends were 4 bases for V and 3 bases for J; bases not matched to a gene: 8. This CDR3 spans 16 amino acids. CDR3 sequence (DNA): TGTGCCAGCAGTTCAACCCTAGCGGGAGGTCTCTACGAGCAGTACTTC. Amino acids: CASSSTLAGGLYEQYF.

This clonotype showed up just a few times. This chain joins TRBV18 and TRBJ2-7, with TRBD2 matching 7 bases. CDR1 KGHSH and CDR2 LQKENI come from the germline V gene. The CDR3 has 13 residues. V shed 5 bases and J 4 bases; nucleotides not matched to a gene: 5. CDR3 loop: CASSGGDQYEQYF. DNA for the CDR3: TGTGCCAGCTCAGGGGGGGACCAATACGAGCAGTACTTC.

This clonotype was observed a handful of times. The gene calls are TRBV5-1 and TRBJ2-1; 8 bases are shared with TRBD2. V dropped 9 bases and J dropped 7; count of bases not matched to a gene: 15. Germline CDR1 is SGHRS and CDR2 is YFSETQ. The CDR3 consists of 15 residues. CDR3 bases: TGCGCCACCGGACCGCTAGCGGGCTCCTGGAATGAGCAGTTCTTC. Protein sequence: CATGPLAGSWNEQFF.

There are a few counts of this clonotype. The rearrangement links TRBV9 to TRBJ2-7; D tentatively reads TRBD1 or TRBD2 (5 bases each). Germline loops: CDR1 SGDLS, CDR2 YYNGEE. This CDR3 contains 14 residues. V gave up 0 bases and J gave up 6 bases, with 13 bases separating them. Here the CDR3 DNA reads TGTGCCAGCAGCGTAGCGGCCGGGGCCATCGAGCAGTACTTC. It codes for CASSVAAGAIEQYF.

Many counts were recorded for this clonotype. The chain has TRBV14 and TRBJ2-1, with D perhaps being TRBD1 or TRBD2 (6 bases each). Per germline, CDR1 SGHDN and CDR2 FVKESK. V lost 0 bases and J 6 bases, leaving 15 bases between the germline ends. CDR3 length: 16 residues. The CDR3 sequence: CASSQDYGGPRNEQFF. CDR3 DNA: TGTGCCAGCAGCCAAGATTACGGGGGCCCCCGCAATGAGCAGTTCTTC. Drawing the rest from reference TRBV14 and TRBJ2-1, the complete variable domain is EAGVTQFPSHSVIEKGQTVTLRCDPISGHDNLYWYRRVMGKEIKFLLHFVKESKQDESGMPNNRFLAERTGGTYSTLKVQPAELEDSGVYFCASSQDYGGPRNEQFFGPGTRLTVL.

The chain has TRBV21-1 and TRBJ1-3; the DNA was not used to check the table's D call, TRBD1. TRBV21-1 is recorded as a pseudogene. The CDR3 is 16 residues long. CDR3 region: CASSTRTGKNGNTIYF. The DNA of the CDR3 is TGTGCCAGCAGCACTCGGACAGGGAAGAATGGAAACACCATATATTTT.

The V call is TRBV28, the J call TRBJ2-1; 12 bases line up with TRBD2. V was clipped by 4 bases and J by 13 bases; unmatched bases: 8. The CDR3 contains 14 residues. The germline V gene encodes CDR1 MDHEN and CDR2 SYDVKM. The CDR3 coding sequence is TGTGCCAGCAGTTGGACTAGCGGGGAAGAGACCCAGTTCTTC. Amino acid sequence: CASSWTSGEETQFF.

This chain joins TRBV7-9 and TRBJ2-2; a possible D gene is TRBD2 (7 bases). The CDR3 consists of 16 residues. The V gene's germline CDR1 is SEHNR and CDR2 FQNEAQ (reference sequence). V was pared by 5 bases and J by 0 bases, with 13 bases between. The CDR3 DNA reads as TGTGCCAGCAGCCCCTTGGGGGGGCCGAACACCGGGGAGCTGTTTTTT. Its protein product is CASSPLGGPNTGELFF.

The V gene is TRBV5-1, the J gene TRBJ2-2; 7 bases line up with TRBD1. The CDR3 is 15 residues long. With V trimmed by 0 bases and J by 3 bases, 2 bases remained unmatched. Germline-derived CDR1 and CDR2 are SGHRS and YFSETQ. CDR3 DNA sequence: TGCGCCAGCAGCTTGGAGGGGGCTGACACCGGGGAGCTGTTTTTT. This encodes CASSLEGADTGELFF.

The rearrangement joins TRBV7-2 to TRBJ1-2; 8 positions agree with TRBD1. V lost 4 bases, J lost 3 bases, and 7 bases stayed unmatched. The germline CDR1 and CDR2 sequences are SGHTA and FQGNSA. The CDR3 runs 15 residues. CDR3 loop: CASSSYQTGDYGYTF. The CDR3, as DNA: TGTGCCAGCAGCTCGTACCAGACAGGGGACTATGGCTACACCTTC.

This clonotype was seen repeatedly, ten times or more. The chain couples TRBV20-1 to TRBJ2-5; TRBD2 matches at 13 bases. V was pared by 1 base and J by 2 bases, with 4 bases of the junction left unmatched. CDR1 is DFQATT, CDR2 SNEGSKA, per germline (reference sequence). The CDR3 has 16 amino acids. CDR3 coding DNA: TGCAGTGCTAGAGGACTAGCGGGGGGTCTTCAAGAGACCCAGTACTTC. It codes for CSARGLAGGLQETQYF.

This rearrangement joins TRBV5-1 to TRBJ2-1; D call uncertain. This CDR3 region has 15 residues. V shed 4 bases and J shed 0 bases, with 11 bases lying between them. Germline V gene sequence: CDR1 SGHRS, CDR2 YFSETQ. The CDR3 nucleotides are TGCGCCAGCAGCATGGGCGGAAGCTCCTACAATGAGCAGTTCTTC. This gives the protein CASSMGGSSYNEQFF.

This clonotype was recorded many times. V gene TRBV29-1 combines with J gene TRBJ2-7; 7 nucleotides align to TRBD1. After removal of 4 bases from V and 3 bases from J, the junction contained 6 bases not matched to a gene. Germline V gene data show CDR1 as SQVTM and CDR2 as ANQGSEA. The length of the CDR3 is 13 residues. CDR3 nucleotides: TGCAGCGTTGCACAGGGGTTGTTCTACGAGCAGTACTTC. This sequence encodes CSVAQGLFYEQYF.

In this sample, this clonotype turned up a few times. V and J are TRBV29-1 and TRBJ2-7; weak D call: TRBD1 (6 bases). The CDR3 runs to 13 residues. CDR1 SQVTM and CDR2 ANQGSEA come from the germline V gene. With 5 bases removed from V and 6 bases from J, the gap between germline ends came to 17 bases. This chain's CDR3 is CSVLPGQRPEQYF. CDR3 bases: TGCAGCGTTCTTCCGGGACAACGTCCCGAGCAGTACTTC.